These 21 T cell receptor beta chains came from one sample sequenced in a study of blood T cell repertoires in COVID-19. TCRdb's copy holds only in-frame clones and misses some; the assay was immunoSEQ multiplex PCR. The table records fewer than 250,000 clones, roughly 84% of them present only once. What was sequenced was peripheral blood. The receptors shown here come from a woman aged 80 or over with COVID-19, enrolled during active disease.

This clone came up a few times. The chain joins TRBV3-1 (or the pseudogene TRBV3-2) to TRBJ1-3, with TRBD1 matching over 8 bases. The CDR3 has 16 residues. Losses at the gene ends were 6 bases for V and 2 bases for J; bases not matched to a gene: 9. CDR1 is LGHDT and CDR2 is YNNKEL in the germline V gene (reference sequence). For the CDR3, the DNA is TGTGCCAGCAGACTTACAGGGGGGAATACTGGAAACACCATATATTTT. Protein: CASRLTGGNTGNTIYF.

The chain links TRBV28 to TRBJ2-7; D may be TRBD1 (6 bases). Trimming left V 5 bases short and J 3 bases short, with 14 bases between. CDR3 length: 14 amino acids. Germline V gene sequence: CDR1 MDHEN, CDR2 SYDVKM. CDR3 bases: TGTGCCAGCAGTCCCGGGACACCCCACTACGAGCAGTACTTC. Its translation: CASSPGTPHYEQYF.

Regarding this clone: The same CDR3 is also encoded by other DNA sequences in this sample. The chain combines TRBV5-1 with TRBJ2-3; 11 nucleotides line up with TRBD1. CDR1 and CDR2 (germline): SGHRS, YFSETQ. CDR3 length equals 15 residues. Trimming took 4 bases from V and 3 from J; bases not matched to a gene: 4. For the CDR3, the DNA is TGCGCCAGCAGCCCCGGACAGGGGGCGACAGATACGCAGTATTTT. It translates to CASSPGQGATDTQYF.

The CDR3 DNA is TGTGCCAGCAGTGAAACGCTGGGACAGGGTATGTCCTATAGCAATCAGCCCCAGCATTTT. Encoded protein: CASSETLGQGMSYSNQPQHF. The chain carries TRBV6-1 and TRBJ1-5; 9 bases line up with TRBD1. After removal of 2 bases from V and 0 bases from J, the junction contained 14 bases not matched to a gene. This CDR3 is 20 amino acids long. From germline, CDR1 is MNHNS and CDR2 SASEGT.

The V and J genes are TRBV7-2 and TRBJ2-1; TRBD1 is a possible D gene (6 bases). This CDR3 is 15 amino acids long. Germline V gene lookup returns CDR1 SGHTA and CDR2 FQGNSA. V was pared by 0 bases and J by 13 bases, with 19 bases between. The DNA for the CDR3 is TGTGCCAGCAGCTTAGCTACATCACAAGGGGGATCACAGTTCTTC. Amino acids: CASSLATSQGGSQFF.

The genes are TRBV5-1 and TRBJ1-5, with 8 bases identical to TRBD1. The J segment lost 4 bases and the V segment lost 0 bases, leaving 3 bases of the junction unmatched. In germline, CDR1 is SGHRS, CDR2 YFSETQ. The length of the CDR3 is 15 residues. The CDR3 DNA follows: TGCGCCAGCAGCTTGGGAGGGACAGGTAATCAGCCCCAGCATTTT. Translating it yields CASSLGGTGNQPQHF. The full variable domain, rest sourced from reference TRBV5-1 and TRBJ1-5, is KAGVTQTPRYLIKTRGQQVTLSCSPISGHRSVSWYQQTPGQGLQFLFEYFSETQRNKGNFPGRFSGRQFSNSRSEMNVSTLELGDSALYLCASSLGGTGNQPQHFGDGTRLSIL.

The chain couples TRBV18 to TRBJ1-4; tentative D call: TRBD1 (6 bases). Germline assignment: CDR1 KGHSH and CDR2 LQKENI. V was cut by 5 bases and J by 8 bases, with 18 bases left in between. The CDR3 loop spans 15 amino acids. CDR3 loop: CASSSLRGEGEKLFF. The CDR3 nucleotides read TGTGCCAGCTCATCACTCAGGGGAGAAGGGGAAAAACTGTTTTTT.

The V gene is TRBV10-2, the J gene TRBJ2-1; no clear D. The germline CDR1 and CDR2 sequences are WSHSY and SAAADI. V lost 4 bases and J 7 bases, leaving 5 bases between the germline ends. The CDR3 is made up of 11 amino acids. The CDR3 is CASSVHNEQFF. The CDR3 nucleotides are TGCGCCAGCAGTGTTCATAATGAGCAGTTCTTC.

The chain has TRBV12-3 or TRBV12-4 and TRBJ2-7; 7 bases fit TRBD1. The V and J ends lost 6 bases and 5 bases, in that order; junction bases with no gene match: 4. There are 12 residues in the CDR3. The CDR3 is CASSRDRNEQYF. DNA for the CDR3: TGTGCCAGCAGCCGGGACAGAAACGAGCAGTACTTC.

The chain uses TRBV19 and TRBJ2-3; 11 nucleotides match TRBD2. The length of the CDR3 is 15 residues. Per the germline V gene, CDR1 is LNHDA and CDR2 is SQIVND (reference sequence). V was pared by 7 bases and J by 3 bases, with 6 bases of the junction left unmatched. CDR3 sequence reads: CASTATSGTTDTQYF. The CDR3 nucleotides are TGTGCCAGTACCGCGACTAGCGGGACAACAGATACGCAGTATTTT.

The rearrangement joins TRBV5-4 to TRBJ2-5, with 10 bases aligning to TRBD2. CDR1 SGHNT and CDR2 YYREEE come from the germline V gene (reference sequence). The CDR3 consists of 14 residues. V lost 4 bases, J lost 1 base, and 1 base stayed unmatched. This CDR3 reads CASSPSGGQETQYF. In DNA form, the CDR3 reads TGTGCCAGCAGCCCTAGCGGGGGCCAAGAGACCCAGTACTTC.

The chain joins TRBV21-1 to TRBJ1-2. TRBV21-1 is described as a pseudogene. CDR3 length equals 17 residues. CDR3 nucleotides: TGTGCCAGCAGCAAAACGTTCGACGGGGGAGGTAACTATGGCTACACCTTC. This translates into CASSKTFDGGGNYGYTF.

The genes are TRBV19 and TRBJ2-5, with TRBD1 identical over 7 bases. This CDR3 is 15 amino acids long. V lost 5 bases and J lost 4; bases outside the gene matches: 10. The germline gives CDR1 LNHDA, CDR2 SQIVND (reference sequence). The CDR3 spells CASSRQTGSGETQYF. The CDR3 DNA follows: TGTGCCAGTAGTCGACAGACAGGGTCAGGAGAGACCCAGTACTTC.

CDR3 loop: CASSLGAGEQYF. In nucleotides, the CDR3 is TGTGCCAGCAGTTTAGGGGCGGGTGAGCAGTACTTC. The gene calls are TRBV12-3 or TRBV12-4 and TRBJ2-7; possible D gene TRBD2, 5 bases. V was clipped by 1 base and J by 7 bases, with 8 bases between them. The CDR3 covers 12 residues.

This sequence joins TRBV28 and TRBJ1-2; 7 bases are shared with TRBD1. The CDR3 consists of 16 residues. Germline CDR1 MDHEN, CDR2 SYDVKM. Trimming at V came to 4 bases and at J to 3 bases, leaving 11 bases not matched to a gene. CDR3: CASSSVQGVLHYGYTF. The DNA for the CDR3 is TGTGCCAGCAGTTCCGTCCAGGGGGTTTTACACTATGGCTACACCTTC.

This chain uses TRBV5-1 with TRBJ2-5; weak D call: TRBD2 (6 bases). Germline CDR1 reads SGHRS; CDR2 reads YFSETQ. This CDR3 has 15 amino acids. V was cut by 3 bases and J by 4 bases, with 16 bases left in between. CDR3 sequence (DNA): TGCGCCAGCAGCTCCCCGGGACTCGCGAGAGAGACCCAGTACTTC. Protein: CASSSPGLARETQYF.

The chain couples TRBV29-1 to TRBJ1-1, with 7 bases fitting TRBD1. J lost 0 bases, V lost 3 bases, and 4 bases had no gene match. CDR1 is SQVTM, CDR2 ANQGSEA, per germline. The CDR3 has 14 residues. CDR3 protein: CSVEGTAMNTEAFF. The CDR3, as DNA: TGCAGCGTTGAGGGGACAGCTATGAACACTGAAGCTTTCTTT.

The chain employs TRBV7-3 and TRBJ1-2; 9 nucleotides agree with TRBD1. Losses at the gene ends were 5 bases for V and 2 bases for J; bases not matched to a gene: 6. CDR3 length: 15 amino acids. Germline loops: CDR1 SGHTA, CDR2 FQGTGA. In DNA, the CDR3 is TGTGCCAGCAGCCAAACAGGGGGCGTGAACTATGGCTACACCTTC. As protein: CASSQTGGVNYGYTF.

CDR3: CASSLTGLGNEQFF. In nucleotides, the CDR3 is TGTGCCAGCAGTTTAACAGGGCTGGGCAATGAGCAGTTCTTC. This chain uses TRBV6-5 with TRBJ2-1; a possible D gene is TRBD1 (6 bases). Deletions cut 4 bases from V and 6 bases from J, with 13 bases between. Germline CDR1 reads MNHEY; CDR2 reads SVGAGI. This CDR3 spans 14 amino acids.

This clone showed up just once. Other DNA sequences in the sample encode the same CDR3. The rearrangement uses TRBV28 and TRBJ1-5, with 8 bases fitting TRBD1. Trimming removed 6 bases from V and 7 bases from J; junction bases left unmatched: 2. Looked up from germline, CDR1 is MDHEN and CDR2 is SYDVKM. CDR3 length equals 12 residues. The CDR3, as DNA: TGTGCCAGCAGGACAGGGGACCAGCCCCAGCATTTT. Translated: CASRTGDQPQHF.

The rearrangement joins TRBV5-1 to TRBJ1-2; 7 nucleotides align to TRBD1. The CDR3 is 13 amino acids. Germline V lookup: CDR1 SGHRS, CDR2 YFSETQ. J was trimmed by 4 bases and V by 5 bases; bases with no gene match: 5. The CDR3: CASSLQGFYGYTF. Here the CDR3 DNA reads TGCGCCAGCAGTTTACAGGGGTTCTATGGCTACACCTTC.